These 18 T cell receptor beta chains came from one sample sequenced in a study of beta chain features in type 1 diabetes. Isolated RNA was reverse transcribed in full, so expressed TCRB transcripts were sequenced. The table came from immunoSEQ multiplex PCR; TCRdb's copy has only in-frame clones and leaves some out. Of 250,000 or so clones in the sample, approximately 70% were seen once. Sequenced: naive CD4+ T cells from blood. These receptors were taken from a man aged 25-40 years in good health.

The gene calls are TRBV4-3 and TRBJ2-5, with D tentatively TRBD1 (5 bases). Germline CDR1 is LGHNA and CDR2 is YSLEER. The CDR3 totals 11 residues. V was clipped by 10 bases and J by 4 bases, with 10 bases between them. The CDR3 reads CAKPRVETQYF. CDR3 sequence (DNA): TGCGCCAAGCCCAGGGTAGAGACCCAGTACTTC.

This clone was seen more than once but under ten times. This chain joins TRBV30 and TRBJ2-1; 11 nucleotides match TRBD2. The J segment lost 6 bases and the V segment lost 0 bases, leaving 7 bases of the junction unmatched. The germline V gene has CDR1 GTSNPN and CDR2 SVGIG (reference sequence). The CDR3 contains 16 residues. CDR3 loop: CAWSVTSGMGGNEQFF. The CDR3 DNA reads as TGTGCCTGGAGTGTGACTAGCGGGATGGGGGGCAATGAGCAGTTCTTC.

This rearrangement joins TRBV7-9 to TRBJ1-5; no reliable D call. CDR1 and CDR2 from the germline V gene are SEHNR and FQNEAQ (reference sequence). The CDR3 contains 15 residues. V dropped 0 bases and J dropped 7 bases, with 13 bases sitting between them. The chain's CDR3 is CASSLAGIGEQPQHF. CDR3 bases: TGTGCCAGCAGCTTAGCAGGGATAGGAGAACAGCCCCAGCATTTT.

The chain joins TRBV6-1 to TRBJ2-1; 13 bases align to TRBD2. V dropped 4 bases and J dropped 8; count of bases not matched to a gene: 2. CDR1 is MNHNS and CDR2 is SASEGT in the germline V gene. The CDR3 consists of 14 residues. CDR3 bases: TGTGCCAGCAGTGGCGGACTAGCGGGGGATGAGCAGTTCTTC. Its translation is CASSGGLAGDEQFF.

The V call is TRBV29-1, the J call TRBJ2-1, with no clear D. From germline, CDR1 is SQVTM and CDR2 ANQGSEA. This CDR3 region has 11 residues. Trimming pared 8 bases from V and 3 bases from J, leaving 8 bases between. The DNA for the CDR3 is TGCAGCTCCCTTTACTACAATGAGCAGTTCTTC. This encodes CSSLYYNEQFF.

The genes are TRBV7-9 and TRBJ2-3, with 7 bases fitting TRBD2. V shed 1 base and J 9 bases; nucleotides not matched to a gene: 7. CDR3 length: 14 residues. Germline CDR1 SEHNR, CDR2 FQNEAQ (reference sequence). The CDR3 DNA reads TGTGCCAGCAGCTTAGGTAGCGGGCTTGGGACGCAGTATTTT. Residues: CASSLGSGLGTQYF.

The rearrangement joins TRBV5-6 to TRBJ2-3, with unresolved D. The CDR3 runs 13 residues. The germline gives CDR1 SGHDT, CDR2 YYEEEE. The V end was cut by 4 bases, the J end by 0 bases, with 6 bases between. CDR3 region: CASSPPSTDTQYF. CDR3 nucleotide sequence: TGTGCCAGCAGCCCCCCTAGCACAGATACGCAGTATTTT.

V gene TRBV15 combines with J gene TRBJ2-7, with D unresolved. The CDR3 is 14 amino acids. V lost 0 bases and J lost 0, with 6 bases in between. Looked up from germline, CDR1 is LNHNV and CDR2 is YYDKDF (reference sequence). The CDR3: CATSRDADSYEQYF. In DNA, the CDR3 is TGTGCCACCAGCAGAGATGCGGACTCCTACGAGCAGTACTTC.

This clone appeared once. This chain connects TRBV29-1 to TRBJ2-7; TRBD2 matches 10 bases. Germline CDR1 reads SQVTM; CDR2 reads ANQGSEA. This CDR3 is built from 15 residues. V trimming: 7 bases; J trimming: 2 bases; junction bases outside the gene matches: 11. The CDR3, as DNA: TGCAGCGCTCGAAGTGGGACTAGCGTGGCCTACGAGCAGTACTTC. It yields the protein CSARSGTSVAYEQYF.

In this sample, this clone turned up a few times. V gene TRBV10-3 combines with J gene TRBJ1-4, with TRBD1 matching over 7 bases. Losses at the gene ends were 10 bases for V and 5 bases for J; bases not matched to a gene: 4. The CDR3 runs to 12 residues. Germline CDR1 ENHRY, CDR2 SYGVKD. The CDR3 DNA is TGTGCCACCGGACAGGTGAATGAAAAACTGTTTTTT. It encodes CATGQVNEKLFF.

The rearrangement uses TRBV10-3 and TRBJ2-1; 9 nucleotides line up with TRBD2. The CDR3 has 16 residues. Germline CDR1 ENHRY, CDR2 SYGVKD. V gave up 5 bases and J gave up 0 bases; unmatched junction bases: 5. CDR3 sequence reads: CAISLAGLSSYNEQFF. CDR3 in DNA: TGTGCCATCAGTCTAGCGGGGTTAAGCTCCTACAATGAGCAGTTCTTC.

This clone was seen once. The conserved phenylalanine or tryptophan is not found at the CDR3 terminus, so this likely reflects a read error. The limits of the CDR3 on the DNA are not certain, so only TCRdb's listed CDR3 is given. The chain joins TRBV20-1 to TRBJ2-7; whether TRBD1, the table's D call, matches the DNA was not checked. Germline CDR1 reads DFQATT; CDR2 reads SNEGSKA (reference sequence). Both ends counted, the CDR3 spans 11 residues. The CDR3 here is CSARNRDRLLL.

The genes are TRBV28 and TRBJ2-1; the D call may be TRBD1 or TRBD2 (5 bases each). The CDR3 spans 16 residues. Trimming stripped 5 bases from V and 5 bases from J, with 19 bases between. CDR1 is MDHEN and CDR2 is SYDVKM in the germline V gene. For the CDR3, the DNA is TGTGCCAGCAGTAGACCACGCCCACTAGGGGACAATGAGCAGTTCTTC. Its protein is CASSRPRPLGDNEQFF.

This clone was counted a few times. The chain employs TRBV19 and TRBJ2-3, with D possibly being TRBD1 (6 bases). The CDR3 loop spans 15 amino acids. CDR1 is LNHDA, CDR2 SQIVND, per germline (reference sequence). V was trimmed by 2 bases and J by 4 bases, leaving 13 bases between them. The CDR3 sequence: CASSIRQATADTQYF. The CDR3 DNA follows: TGTGCCAGTAGTATACGACAGGCGACGGCAGATACGCAGTATTTT.

This clone turned up a few times. The chain is built from TRBV29-1 and TRBJ1-5; D is possibly TRBD1 (5 bases). This CDR3 contains 12 residues. Trimming took off 3 bases at V and 9 bases at J, with 12 bases between the two ends. Germline CDR1 SQVTM, CDR2 ANQGSEA. The CDR3 nucleotides are TGCAGCGTTGATGGGGGAACGGGGCCCCAGCATTTT. It codes for CSVDGGTGPQHF.

This rearrangement joins TRBV29-1 to TRBJ1-1; D unresolved. Germline V gene lookup returns CDR1 SQVTM and CDR2 ANQGSEA. V shed 3 bases and J shed 0 bases, with 11 bases lying between them. This CDR3 is 14 amino acids long. In nucleotides, the CDR3 is TGCAGCGTTGATCCTTCCTTTATGAACACTGAAGCTTTCTTT. It yields the protein CSVDPSFMNTEAFF.

This sequence joins TRBV30 and TRBJ2-2, with D possibly TRBD1 on 5 matching bases. Germline V CDR1 and CDR2: GTSNPN, SVGIG (reference sequence). CDR3 length equals 14 residues. V was trimmed by 3 bases and J by 4 bases, leaving 12 bases between them. In nucleotides, the CDR3 is TGTGCCTGGAGAGGCAGGGCGAGCACCGGGGAGCTGTTTTTT. Protein sequence: CAWRGRASTGELFF.

The chain links TRBV14 to TRBJ2-3; 10 bases agree with TRBD2. The V segment lost 4 bases and the J segment 2 bases; nucleotides outside the gene matches: 6. Germline assignment: CDR1 SGHDN and CDR2 FVKESK. This CDR3 has 16 amino acids. The CDR3 nucleotides are TGTGCCAGCAGCCTGACTAGCGGGCCGTACACAGATACGCAGTATTTT. It yields the protein CASSLTSGPYTDTQYF.